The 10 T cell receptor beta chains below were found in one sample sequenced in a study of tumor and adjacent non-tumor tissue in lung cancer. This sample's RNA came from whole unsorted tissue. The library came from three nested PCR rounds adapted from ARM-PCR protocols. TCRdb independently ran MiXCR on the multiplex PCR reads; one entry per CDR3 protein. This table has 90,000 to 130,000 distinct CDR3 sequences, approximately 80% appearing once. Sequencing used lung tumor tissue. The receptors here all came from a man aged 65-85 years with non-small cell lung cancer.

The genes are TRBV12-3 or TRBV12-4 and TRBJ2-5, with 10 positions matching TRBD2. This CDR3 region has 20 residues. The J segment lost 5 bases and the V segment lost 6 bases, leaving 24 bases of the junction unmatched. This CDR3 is CASRKSDHTTSGLTQETQYF. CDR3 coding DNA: TGTGCCAGCAGAAAGAGCGACCACACGACTAGCGGGCTTACCCAGGAGACCCAGTACTTC.

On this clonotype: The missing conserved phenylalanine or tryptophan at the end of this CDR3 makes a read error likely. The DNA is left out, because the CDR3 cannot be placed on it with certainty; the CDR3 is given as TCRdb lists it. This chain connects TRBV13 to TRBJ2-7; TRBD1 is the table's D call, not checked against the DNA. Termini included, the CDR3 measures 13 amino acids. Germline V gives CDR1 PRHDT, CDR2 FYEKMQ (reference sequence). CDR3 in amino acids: CASSSTTGDEQYL.

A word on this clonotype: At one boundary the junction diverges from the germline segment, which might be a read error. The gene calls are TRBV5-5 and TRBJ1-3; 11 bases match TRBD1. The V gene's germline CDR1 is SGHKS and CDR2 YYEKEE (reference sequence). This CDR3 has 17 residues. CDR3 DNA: TGTACCAGCAGCACCTGGACAGGGGGCGCGGCGGGAAACACCGTATATTTT. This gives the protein CTSSTWTGGAAGNTVYF.

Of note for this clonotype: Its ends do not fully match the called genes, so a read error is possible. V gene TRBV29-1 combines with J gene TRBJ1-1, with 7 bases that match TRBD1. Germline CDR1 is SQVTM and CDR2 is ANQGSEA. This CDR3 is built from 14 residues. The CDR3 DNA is TGTGGCGTTCTGGACAGGTGCAGGGACACTGAAGCTTTCTTT. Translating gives CGVLDRCRDTEAFF. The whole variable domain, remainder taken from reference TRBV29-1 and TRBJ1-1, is SAVISQKPSRDICQRGTSLTIQCQVDSQVTMMFWYRQQPGQSLTLIATANQGSEATYESGFVIDKFPISRPNLTFSTLTVSNMSPEDSSIYLCGVLDRCRDTEAFFGQGTRLTVV.

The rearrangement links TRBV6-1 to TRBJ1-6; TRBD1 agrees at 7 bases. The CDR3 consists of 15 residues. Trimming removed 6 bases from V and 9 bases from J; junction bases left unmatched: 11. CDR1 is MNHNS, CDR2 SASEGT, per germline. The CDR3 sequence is CASSGQEAGSSPLHF. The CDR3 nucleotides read TGTGCCAGCAGCGGACAGGAAGCAGGGTCTTCACCCCTCCACTTT.

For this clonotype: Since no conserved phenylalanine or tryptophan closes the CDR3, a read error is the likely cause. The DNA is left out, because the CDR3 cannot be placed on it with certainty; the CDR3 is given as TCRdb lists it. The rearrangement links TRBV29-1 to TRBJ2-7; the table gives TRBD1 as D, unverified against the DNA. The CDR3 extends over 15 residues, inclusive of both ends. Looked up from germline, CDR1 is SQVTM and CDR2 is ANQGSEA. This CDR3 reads CSVEGGRGSSYEQYS.

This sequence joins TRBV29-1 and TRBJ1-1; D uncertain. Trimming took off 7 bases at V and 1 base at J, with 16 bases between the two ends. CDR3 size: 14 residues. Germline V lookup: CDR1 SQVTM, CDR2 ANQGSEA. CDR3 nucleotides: TGCAGCGCTTGCGACGTGGGCGGGAACACTGAAGCTTTCTTT. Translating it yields CSACDVGGNTEAFF.

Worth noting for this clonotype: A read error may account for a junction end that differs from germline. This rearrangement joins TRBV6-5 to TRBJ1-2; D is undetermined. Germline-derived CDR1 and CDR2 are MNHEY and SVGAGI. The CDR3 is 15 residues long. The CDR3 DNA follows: TGCGCCAGCAGTTACTCCAAATACGTTAACTATGGCTACACCTTC. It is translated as CASSYSKYVNYGYTF.

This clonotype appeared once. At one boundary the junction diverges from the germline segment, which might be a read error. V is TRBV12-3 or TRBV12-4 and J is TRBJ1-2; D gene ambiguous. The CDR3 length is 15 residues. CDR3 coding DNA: TGTGCCAGCAGTTTATTGAGAGAGTTTGGCTATGGCTTCACCTTC. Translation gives CASSLLREFGYGFTF.

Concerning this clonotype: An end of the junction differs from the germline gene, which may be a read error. CDR3 protein: CTSRFPGPSTHEQFF. For the CDR3, the DNA is TGCACCAGCAGGTTCCCGGGACCCTCTACTCATGAGCAGTTCTTC. V is TRBV10-2 and J is TRBJ2-1, with D perhaps assigned TRBD1 or TRBD2 (5 bases each). The CDR3 sequence is 15 residues long. Germline CDR1 and CDR2: WSHSY and SAAADI.